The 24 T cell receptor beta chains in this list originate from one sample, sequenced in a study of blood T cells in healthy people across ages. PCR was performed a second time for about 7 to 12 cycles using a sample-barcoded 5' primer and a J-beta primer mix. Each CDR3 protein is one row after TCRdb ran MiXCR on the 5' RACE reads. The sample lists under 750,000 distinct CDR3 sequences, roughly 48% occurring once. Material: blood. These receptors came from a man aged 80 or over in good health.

CDR3 amino acids: CAITGGLGQPQHF. CDR3 in DNA: TGTGCCATCACAGGGGGCCTAGGTCAGCCCCAGCATTTT. This chain links TRBV10-3 with TRBJ1-5; 8 bases agree with TRBD1. Per the germline V gene, CDR1 is ENHRY and CDR2 is SYGVKD. This CDR3 comprises 13 residues. V lost 7 bases and J lost 6; bases outside the gene matches: 5.

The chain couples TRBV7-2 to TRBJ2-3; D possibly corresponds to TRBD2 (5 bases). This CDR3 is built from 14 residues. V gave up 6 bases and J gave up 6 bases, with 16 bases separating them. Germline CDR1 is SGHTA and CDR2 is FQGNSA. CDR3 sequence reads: CASRASLAADTQYF. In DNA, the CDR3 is TGTGCCAGCAGGGCGTCGCTAGCAGCGGATACGCAGTATTTT.

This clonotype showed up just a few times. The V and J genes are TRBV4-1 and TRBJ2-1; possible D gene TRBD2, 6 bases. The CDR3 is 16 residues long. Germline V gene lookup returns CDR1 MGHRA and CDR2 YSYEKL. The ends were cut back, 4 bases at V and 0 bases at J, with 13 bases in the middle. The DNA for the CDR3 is TGCGCCAGCAGCCTGCCCGGGACTTACTCCTACAATGAGCAGTTCTTC. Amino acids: CASSLPGTYSYNEQFF.

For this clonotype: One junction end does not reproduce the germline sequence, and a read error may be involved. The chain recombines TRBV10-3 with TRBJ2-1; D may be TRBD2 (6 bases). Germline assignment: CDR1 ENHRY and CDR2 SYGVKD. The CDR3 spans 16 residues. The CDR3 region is CTISESVGGTRDEQFF. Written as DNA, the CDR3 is TGTACCATCAGTGAGTCGGTGGGGGGAACAAGGGATGAGCAGTTCTTC.

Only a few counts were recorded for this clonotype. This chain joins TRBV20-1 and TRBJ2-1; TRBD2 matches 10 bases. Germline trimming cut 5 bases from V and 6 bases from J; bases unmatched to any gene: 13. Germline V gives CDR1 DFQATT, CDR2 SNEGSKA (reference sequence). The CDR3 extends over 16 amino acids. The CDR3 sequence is CSASGAAGGPGNEQFF. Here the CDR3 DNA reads TGCAGTGCTTCCGGGGCAGCGGGAGGGCCGGGCAATGAGCAGTTCTTC.

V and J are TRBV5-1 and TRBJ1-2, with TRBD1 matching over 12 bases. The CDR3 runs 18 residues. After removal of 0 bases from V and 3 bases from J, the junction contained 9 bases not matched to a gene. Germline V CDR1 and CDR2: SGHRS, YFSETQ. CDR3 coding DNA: TGCGCCAGCAGCTTGGGTCGGGACAGGGGGCTGGTTGACTATGGCTACACCTTC. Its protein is CASSLGRDRGLVDYGYTF.

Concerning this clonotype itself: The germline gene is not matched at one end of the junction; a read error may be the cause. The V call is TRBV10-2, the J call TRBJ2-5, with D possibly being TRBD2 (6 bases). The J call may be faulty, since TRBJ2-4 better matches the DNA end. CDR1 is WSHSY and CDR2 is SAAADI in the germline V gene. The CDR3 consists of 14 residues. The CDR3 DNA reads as TGCGCCAGCGAATACGGGGGAGCCAAAACCATTCAGTACTTC. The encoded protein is CASEYGGAKTIQYF.

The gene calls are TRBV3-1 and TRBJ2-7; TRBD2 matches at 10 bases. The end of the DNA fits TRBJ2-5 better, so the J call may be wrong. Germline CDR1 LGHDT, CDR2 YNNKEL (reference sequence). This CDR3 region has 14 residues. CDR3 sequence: CASEPSGRAETQYF. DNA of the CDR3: TGTGCCAGCGAGCCAAGCGGGAGGGCGGAGACCCAGTACTTC.

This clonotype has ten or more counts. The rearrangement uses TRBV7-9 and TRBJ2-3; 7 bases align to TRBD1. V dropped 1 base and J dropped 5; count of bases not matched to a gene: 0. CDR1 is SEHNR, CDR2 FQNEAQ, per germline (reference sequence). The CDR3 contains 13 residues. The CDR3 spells CASSLGQGDTQYF. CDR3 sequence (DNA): TGTGCCAGCAGCTTAGGACAGGGAGATACGCAGTATTTT.

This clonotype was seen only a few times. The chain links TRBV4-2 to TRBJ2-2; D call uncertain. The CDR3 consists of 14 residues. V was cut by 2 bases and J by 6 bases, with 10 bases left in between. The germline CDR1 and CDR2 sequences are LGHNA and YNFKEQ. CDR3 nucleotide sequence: TGTGCCAGCAGCCAAACCCGGACCGCCGGGGAGCTGTTTTTT. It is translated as CASSQTRTAGELFF.

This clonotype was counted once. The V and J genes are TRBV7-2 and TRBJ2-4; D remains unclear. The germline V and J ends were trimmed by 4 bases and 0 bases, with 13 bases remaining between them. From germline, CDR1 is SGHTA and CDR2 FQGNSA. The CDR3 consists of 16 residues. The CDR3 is CASSSRPPQAKNIQYF. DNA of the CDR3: TGTGCCAGCAGCTCAAGGCCCCCTCAAGCCAAAAACATTCAGTACTTC.

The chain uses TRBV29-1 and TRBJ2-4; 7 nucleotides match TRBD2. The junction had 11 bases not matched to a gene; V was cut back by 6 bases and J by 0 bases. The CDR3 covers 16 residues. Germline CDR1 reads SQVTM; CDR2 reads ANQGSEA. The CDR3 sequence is CSVDGLGEGAKNIQYF. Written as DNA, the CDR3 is TGCAGCGTCGACGGGTTGGGGGAGGGAGCCAAAAACATTCAGTACTTC.

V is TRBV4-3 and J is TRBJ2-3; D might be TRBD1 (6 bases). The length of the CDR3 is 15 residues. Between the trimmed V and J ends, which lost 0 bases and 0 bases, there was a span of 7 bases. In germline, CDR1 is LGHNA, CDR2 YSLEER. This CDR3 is CASSQDDRSTDTQYF. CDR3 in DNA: TGCGCCAGCAGCCAAGACGACAGGAGCACAGATACGCAGTATTTT.

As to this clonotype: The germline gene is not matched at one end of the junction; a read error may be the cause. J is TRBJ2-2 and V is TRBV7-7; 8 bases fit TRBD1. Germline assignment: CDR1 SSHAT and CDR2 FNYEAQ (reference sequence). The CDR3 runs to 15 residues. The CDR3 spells CASSPGGRGTGELFF. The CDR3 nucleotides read TGTGCTAGCAGCCCAGGGGGCCGGGGCACCGGGGAGCTGTTTTTT.

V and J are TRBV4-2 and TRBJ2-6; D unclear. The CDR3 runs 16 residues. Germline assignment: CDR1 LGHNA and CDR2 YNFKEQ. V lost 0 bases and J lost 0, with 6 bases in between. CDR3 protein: CASSQEACSGANVLTF. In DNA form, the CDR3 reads TGTGCCAGCAGCCAAGAAGCGTGCTCTGGGGCCAACGTCCTGACTTTC.

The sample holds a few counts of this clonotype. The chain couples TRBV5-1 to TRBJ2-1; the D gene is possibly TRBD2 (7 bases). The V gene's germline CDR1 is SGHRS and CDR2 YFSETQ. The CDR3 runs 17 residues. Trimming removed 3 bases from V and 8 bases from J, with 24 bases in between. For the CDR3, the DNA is TGCGCCAGCAGCTCACCCGGTATAGGGGGGGTGAGGGATGAGCAGTTCTTC. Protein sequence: CASSSPGIGGVRDEQFF.

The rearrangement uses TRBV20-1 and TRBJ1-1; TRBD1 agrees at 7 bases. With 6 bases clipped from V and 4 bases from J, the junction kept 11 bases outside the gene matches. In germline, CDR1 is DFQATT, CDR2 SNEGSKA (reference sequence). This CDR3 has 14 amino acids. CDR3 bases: TGCAGTGCGGTCCACAGGGGTAAAGGCACTGAAGCTTTCTTT. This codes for CSAVHRGKGTEAFF.

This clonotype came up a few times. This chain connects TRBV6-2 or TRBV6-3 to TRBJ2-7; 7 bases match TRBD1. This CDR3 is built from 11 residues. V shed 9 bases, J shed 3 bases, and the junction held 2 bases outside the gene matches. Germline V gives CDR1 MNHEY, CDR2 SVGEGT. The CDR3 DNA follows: TGTGCCAGTTGGGACAGCTACGAGCAGTACTTC. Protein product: CASWDSYEQYF.

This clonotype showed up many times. CDR3 nucleotides: TGTGCCAGCAGTTACTCGTTTACAGGGCATGGTGAGCAGTTCTTC. Translating it yields CASSYSFTGHGEQFF. The J gene is TRBJ2-1, the V gene TRBV6-5; tentative D call: TRBD1 (6 bases). V was pared by 0 bases and J by 9 bases, with 15 bases between. The CDR3 is 15 residues long. Germline CDR1 is MNHEY and CDR2 is SVGAGI.

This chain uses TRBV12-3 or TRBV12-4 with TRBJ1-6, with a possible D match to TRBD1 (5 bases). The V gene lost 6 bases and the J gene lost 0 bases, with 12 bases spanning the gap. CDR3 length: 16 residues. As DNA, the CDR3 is TGTGCCAGCAGCCGACAGTTTGCCTCCTATAATTCACCCCTCCACTTT. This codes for CASSRQFASYNSPLHF.

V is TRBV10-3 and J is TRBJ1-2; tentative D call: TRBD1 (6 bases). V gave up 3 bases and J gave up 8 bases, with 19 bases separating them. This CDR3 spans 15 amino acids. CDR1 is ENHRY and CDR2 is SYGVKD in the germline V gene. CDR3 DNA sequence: TGTGCCATCAGTGATAATCGTGAGACAGGCGAAGGCTACACCTTC. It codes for CAISDNRETGEGYTF.

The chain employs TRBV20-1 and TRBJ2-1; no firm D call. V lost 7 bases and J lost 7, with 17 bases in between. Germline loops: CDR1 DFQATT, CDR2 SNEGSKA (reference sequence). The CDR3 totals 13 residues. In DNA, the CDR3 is TGCAGTGGTCCATCGCAGTTTCGGAATGAGCAGTTCTTC. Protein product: CSGPSQFRNEQFF.

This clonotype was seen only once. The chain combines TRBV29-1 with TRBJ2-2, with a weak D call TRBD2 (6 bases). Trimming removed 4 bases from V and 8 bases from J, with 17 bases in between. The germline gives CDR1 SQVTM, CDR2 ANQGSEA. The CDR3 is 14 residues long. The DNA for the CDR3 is TGCAGCGTTGCTGCGGGACGCCCGAATGGGGAGCTGTTTTTT. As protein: CSVAAGRPNGELFF.

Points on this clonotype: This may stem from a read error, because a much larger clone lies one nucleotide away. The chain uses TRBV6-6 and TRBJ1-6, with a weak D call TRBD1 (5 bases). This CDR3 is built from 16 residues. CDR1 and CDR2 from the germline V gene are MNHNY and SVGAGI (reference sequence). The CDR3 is CATSRTPNSYNSPLHF. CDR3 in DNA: TGTGCTACTTCCCGGACACCGAACTCCTATAATTCACCCCTCCACTTT.